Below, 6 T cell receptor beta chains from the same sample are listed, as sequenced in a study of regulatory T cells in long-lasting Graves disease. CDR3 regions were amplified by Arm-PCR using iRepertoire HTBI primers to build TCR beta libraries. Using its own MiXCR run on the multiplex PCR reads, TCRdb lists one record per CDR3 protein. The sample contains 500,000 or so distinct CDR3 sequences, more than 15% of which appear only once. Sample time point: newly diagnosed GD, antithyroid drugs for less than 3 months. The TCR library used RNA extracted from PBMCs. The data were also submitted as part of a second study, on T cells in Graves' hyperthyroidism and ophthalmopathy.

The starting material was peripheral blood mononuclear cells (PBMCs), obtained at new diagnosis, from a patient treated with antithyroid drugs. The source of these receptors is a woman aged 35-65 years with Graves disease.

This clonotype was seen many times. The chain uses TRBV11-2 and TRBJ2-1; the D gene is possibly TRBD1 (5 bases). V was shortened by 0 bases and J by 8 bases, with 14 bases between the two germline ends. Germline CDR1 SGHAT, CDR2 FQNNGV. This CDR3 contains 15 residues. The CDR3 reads CASSLDGARAHEQFF. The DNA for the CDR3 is TGTGCCAGCAGCTTAGATGGCGCCAGGGCGCATGAGCAGTTCTTC. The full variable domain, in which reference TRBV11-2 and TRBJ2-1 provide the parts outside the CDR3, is EAGVAQSPRYKIIEKRQSVAFWCNPISGHATLYWYQQILGQGPKLLIQFQNNGVVDDSQLPKDRFSAERLKGVDSTLKIQPAKLEDSAVYLCASSLDGARAHEQFFGPGTRLTVL.

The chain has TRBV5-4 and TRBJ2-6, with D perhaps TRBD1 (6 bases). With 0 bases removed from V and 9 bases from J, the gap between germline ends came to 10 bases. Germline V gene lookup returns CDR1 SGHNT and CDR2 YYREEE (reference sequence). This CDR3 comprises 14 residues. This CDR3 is CASSLDRDDNVLTF. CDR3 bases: TGTGCCAGCAGCTTGGACAGGGATGACAACGTCCTGACTTTC.

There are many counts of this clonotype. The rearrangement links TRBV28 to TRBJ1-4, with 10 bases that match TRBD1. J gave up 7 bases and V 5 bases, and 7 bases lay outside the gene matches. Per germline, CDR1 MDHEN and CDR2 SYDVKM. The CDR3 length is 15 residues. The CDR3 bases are TGTGCCAGCAGTACAAGGGACAGGGGCCCTGAAAAACTGTTTTTT. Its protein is CASSTRDRGPEKLFF.

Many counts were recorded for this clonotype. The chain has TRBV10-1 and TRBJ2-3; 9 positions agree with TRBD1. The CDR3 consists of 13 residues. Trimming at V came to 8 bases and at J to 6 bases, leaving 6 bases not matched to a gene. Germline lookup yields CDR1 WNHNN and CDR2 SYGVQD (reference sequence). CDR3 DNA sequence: TGCGCCAGCCCAGGACAGGGGATGGATACGCAGTATTTT. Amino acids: CASPGQGMDTQYF.

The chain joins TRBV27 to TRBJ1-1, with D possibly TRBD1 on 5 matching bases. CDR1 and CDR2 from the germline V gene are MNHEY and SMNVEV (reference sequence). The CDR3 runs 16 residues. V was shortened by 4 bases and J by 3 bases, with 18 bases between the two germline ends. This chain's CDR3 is CASSSGLGRADTEAFF. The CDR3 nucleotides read TGTGCCAGCAGTTCGGGACTGGGGCGGGCGGACACTGAAGCTTTCTTT.

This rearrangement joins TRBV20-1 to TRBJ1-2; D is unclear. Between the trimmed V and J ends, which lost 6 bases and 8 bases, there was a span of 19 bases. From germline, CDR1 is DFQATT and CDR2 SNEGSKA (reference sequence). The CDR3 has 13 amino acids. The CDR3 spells CSAAGISAEGYTF. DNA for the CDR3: TGCAGTGCAGCCGGGATCTCCGCAGAAGGCTACACCTTC.